This T cell receptor (beta chain) comes out of a study of blood T cell repertoires in COVID-19. On the study more broadly: Sources were T cells, B-cell-depleted T cells, or PBMCs; the material itself was cDNA or gDNA.

V shed 10 bases and J shed 8 bases, with 14 bases lying between them. The CDR3 sequence is 11 residues long. Germline V CDR1 and CDR2: MNHEY, SVGAGI. Original data processing: Reference gene primer amplification in the assay estimated nucleated cell counts. Method: immunoSEQ multiplex PCR; TCRdb's copy keeps in-frame clones and lacks some. V and J calls and clone size are given by that table; D and trimming were obtained from the DNA. The data show around 170,000 clones, roughly 90% seen once. The source is a man aged 60 to 75 with acute or convalescent COVID-19. The specimen was peripheral blood. J is TRBJ1-2 and V is TRBV6-5, with a possible D match to TRBD1 (6 bases). The CDR3, as DNA: TGTGCCATCCGGGCAGGGGACGGCTACACCTTC. Its protein is CAIRAGDGYTF.